This T cell receptor (beta chain) was sequenced during a study of blood T cell repertoires in COVID-19. Turning to the study itself: Whether acute or convalescent, the COVID-19 samples came from the United States, Italy and Spain.

The ends lost 5 bases at V and 2 bases at J; junction bases unmatched: 5. Germline lookup yields CDR1 MNHEY and CDR2 SMNVEV (reference sequence). The CDR3 consists of 15 residues. Original processing methods: Researchers report that nucleated cell counts were estimated from reference gene primer amplification. The data were produced by immunoSEQ multiplex PCR, yet TCRdb's version contains in-frame clones alone and is incomplete. Clone size and V and J calls were adopted from that table, with D and trimming inferred from the DNA. The data show 110,000 or so clones, roughly 85% seen once. Sequenced input: peripheral blood. J is TRBJ1-5 and V is TRBV27; TRBD1 matches 8 bases. The receptor was isolated from a human donor in a cohort sampled during active COVID-19. The CDR3 reads CASSPDRVGNQPQHF. The DNA for the CDR3 is TGTGCCAGCAGTCCGGACAGGGTCGGCAATCAGCCCCAGCATTTT.